Below are 19 T cell receptor beta chains sequenced from a single sample in a study of T cells in women clearing cervical HPV infection. Only in-frame clones appear in the TCRdb table, and some are missing; sequencing was by immunoSEQ multiplex PCR. Found here are under 40,000 clones; the top ten clones hold around 4%. Sequenced sample: blood buffy coat. Receptors were obtained from a woman aged 18-69 years with a cervical HPV16 infection that either progressed to CIN3+ or cleared (not recorded which).

Details on this clone: The observed sequence ends 3 residues before the CDR3 terminus, with the missing tail filled in from the germline J gene. This rearrangement joins TRBV20-1 to TRBJ1-2; D possibly corresponds to TRBD1 (5 bases). From germline, CDR1 is DFQATT and CDR2 SNEGSKA (reference sequence). CDR3 size: 13 residues. Incomplete CDR3 DNA: TGCAGTGCTAGAGATCTCCGGACAAGCGGC. It is translated as CSARDLRTSG. The full-length CDR3 reads as CSARDLRTSGYTF.

For this clone: The sequence runs out 3 residues before the end of the CDR3; the remainder is reconstructed from the germline J gene. This chain joins TRBV5-6 and TRBJ1-2, with D maybe TRBD1 (6 bases). This CDR3 spans 14 amino acids. Germline values: CDR1 SGHDT, CDR2 YYEEEE. The ends were cut back, 2 bases at V and 2 bases at J, with 10 bases in the middle. CDR3 DNA (partial): TGTGCCAGCAGCTTTCAGGACAGAAACTATGGC. This translates into CASSFQDRNYG. The CDR3 in full is CASSFQDRNYGYTF.

For this clone: The CDR3 is cut off 3 residues early in the read; its end comes from the germline J gene. V is TRBV9 and J is TRBJ1-2, with 8 bases matching TRBD1. The germline CDR1 and CDR2 sequences are SGDLS and YYNGEE. The CDR3 is made up of 13 amino acids. CDR3 DNA, as far as it was read: TGTGCCAGCAGCTACGGACAGGGAAAAGGC. Encoded protein: CASSYGQGKG. The full CDR3 protein is CASSYGQGKGYTF.

On this clone: The read terminates 3 residues before the CDR3 end, so the remaining end is supplied by the germline J gene. The V and J genes are TRBV11-1 and TRBJ2-1; 8 nucleotides align to TRBD1. Germline CDR1 reads SGHAT; CDR2 reads FQDESV (reference sequence). The CDR3 extends over 15 amino acids. Losses at the gene ends were 5 bases for V and 5 bases for J; bases not matched to a gene: 8. The sequenced part of the CDR3 DNA is TGTGCCAGCAGCCTCCAGGGGGCAACCCACAATGAG. Translating gives CASSLQGATHNE. Given in full, the CDR3 is CASSLQGATHNEQFF.

Notes on this clone: The read comes to an end 3 residues before the CDR3 does, leaving the germline J gene to fill in the end. The chain recombines TRBV5-1 with TRBJ1-4, with 9 nucleotides matching TRBD1. The V gene end was trimmed by 7 bases and the J gene end by 3 bases; junction bases not matched to a gene: 1. Germline V CDR1 and CDR2: SGHRS, YFSETQ. The CDR3 spans 13 residues. Partial CDR3 DNA: TGCGCCAGCGGGGACAGGGCTAATGAAAAA. Translation gives CASGDRANEK. The whole CDR3 protein reads CASGDRANEKLFF. The full variable domain, its missing parts supplied by reference TRBV5-1 and TRBJ1-4, is KAGVTQTPRYLIKTRGQQVTLSCSPISGHRSVSWYQQTPGQGLQFLFEYFSETQRNKGNFPGRFSGRQFSNSRSEMNVSTLELGDSALYLCASGDRANEKLFFGSGTQLSVL.

On this clone: The read is 3 residues too short to cover the CDR3 end, so that end is filled in from the germline J gene. The chain is built from TRBV7-2 and TRBJ2-4; 9 bases fit TRBD1. Germline CDR1 reads SGHTA; CDR2 reads FQGNSA. The CDR3 is 14 residues long. CDR3 loop: CASSSSGTGLGQYF. The sequenced CDR3 bases are TGTGCCAGCAGCTCTTCCGGGACAGGGTTGGGT.

This clone is labeled medium-sized (0.01 to 0.1%) based on frequency. The CDR3 end falls 3 residues outside the read, so it is completed with the germline J gene. The J gene is TRBJ1-1, the V gene TRBV29-1; D remains unclear. V shed 4 bases and J shed 2 bases, with 14 bases lying between them. The CDR3 is 14 amino acids. The V gene's germline CDR1 is SQVTM and CDR2 ANQGSEA. The CDR3 is CSVGDLWANTEAFF. The sequenced part of the CDR3 DNA is TGCAGCGTTGGAGATTTGTGGGCCAACACTGAA.

Comment on this clone: The read ends 3 residues before the CDR3 terminus; that terminus is restored from the germline J gene. The chain is built from TRBV20-1 and TRBJ1-5; a weak D match, TRBD1 (6 bases). V dropped 4 bases and J dropped 3 bases, with 10 bases sitting between them. In germline, CDR1 is DFQATT, CDR2 SNEGSKA (reference sequence). There are 13 residues in the CDR3. CDR3 sequence reads: CSATGDINQPQHF. The CDR3 DNA, read in part, is TGCAGTGCTACAGGGGACATCAATCAGCCC.

Remarks on this clone: Coverage ceases 3 residues before the CDR3 finishes, and the germline J gene fills in the end. This sequence joins TRBV2 and TRBJ1-4; D unclear. V was cut by 6 bases and J by 10 bases, with 15 bases left in between. Per germline, CDR1 SNHLY and CDR2 FYNNEI. There are 13 residues in the CDR3. The CDR3 protein is CASRSEAGRKLFF. CDR3 DNA (partial): TGTGCCAGCAGATCGGAGGCGGGGAGAAAA.

In the case of this clone: Read coverage stops 3 residues before the CDR3 terminus; the germline J gene supplies the remainder. The genes are TRBV18 and TRBJ2-4; possibly TRBD1 for D (6 bases). The CDR3 length is 15 residues. Germline CDR1 and CDR2: KGHSH and LQKENI. Incomplete CDR3 DNA: TGTGCCAGCTCACCGCCCCGGGACACATACTATGGT. This gives the protein CASSPPRDTYYG. The whole CDR3 protein reads CASSPPRDTYYGQYF.

With respect to this clone: The CDR3 is cut off 3 residues early in the read; its end comes from the germline J gene. Other DNA sequences in this sample translate to the same CDR3. The V call is TRBV14, the J call TRBJ2-1; 12 nucleotides align to TRBD2. V shed 1 base, J shed 9 bases, and the junction held 10 bases outside the gene matches. The CDR3 runs to 17 residues. CDR1 SGHDN and CDR2 FVKESK come from the germline V gene. Incomplete CDR3 DNA: TGTGCCAGCAGCCAAGGACTAGCGGGGGCCTCACGGGGTGAG. Protein: CASSQGLAGASRGE. The full-length CDR3 reads as CASSQGLAGASRGEQFF. Full variable domain (outside the CDR3, taken from reference TRBV14 and TRBJ2-1): EAGVTQFPSHSVIEKGQTVTLRCDPISGHDNLYWYRRVMGKEIKFLLHFVKESKQDESGMPNNRFLAERTGGTYSTLKVQPAELEDSGVYFCASSQGLAGASRGEQFFGPGTRLTVL.

This clone counts as medium-sized by frequency. The sequenced fragment ends 3 residues before the CDR3 boundary, so the rest is inferred from the germline J gene. The chain recombines TRBV6-2 or TRBV6-3 with TRBJ2-3; D may be TRBD1 (6 bases). There are 15 residues in the CDR3. Trimming removed 0 bases at V and 4 bases at J, with 11 bases between. The germline CDR1 and CDR2 sequences are MNHEY and SVGEGT. The CDR3 bases that were read are TGTGCCAGCAGTTACTCAATGGACAGCCCAGATACG. Translating it yields CASSYSMDSPDT. The entire CDR3 sequence reads CASSYSMDSPDTQYF.

As regards this clone: Read coverage stops 3 residues before the CDR3 terminus; the germline J gene supplies the remainder. The genes are TRBV2 and TRBJ1-3; D unclear. The V end lost 6 bases, the J end lost 2 bases, and 11 bases lay between the germline ends. The CDR3 has 14 residues. Per the germline V gene, CDR1 is SNHLY and CDR2 is FYNNEI. Partial CDR3 DNA: TGTGCCAGCAGCCCCAGGTGGGCTGGAAACACC. This codes for CASSPRWAGNT. The whole CDR3 protein reads CASSPRWAGNTIYF.

Details on this clone: The read terminates 3 residues before the CDR3 end, so the remaining end is supplied by the germline J gene. This chain uses TRBV30 with TRBJ1-4; D may be TRBD1 (5 bases). The CDR3 loop spans 13 amino acids. Germline V CDR1 and CDR2: GTSNPN, SVGIG (reference sequence). CDR3 residues: CAWRGVYNSPLFF. Incomplete CDR3 DNA: TGTGCCTGGAGAGGGGTCTATAATTCACCA.

Note on this clone: The CDR3 goes on 3 residues after the read ends, and that part is filled in from the germline J gene. The V and J genes are TRBV2 and TRBJ1-2; D might be TRBD1 (6 bases). V lost 2 bases to trimming and J lost 7 bases, with 17 bases between them. The CDR3 runs 15 residues. Germline loops: CDR1 SNHLY, CDR2 FYNNEI. The DNA read from the CDR3 is TGTGCCAGCAGTGAACTTCAGGGGATCGATTTTGGC. This translates into CASSELQGIDFG. The complete CDR3 protein is CASSELQGIDFGYTF.

Of note for this clone: The CDR3 is cut off 3 residues early in the read; its end comes from the germline J gene. This rearrangement joins TRBV19 to TRBJ2-3, with D maybe TRBD1 (5 bases). With 2 bases removed from V and 2 bases from J, the gap between germline ends came to 8 bases. This CDR3 spans 14 amino acids. Germline loops: CDR1 LNHDA, CDR2 SQIVND (reference sequence). CDR3 in amino acids: CASSIMTVTDTQYF. The CDR3 bases that were read are TGTGCCAGTAGTATAATGACAGTCACAGATACG.

In regard to this clone: The sequence runs out 3 residues before the end of the CDR3; the remainder is reconstructed from the germline J gene. The chain recombines TRBV14 with TRBJ1-2; 7 bases match TRBD1. Germline assignment: CDR1 SGHDN and CDR2 FVKESK. The CDR3 runs to 12 residues. Incomplete CDR3 DNA: TGTGCCAGCAGCCAAAGGGGGCCCGGC. This codes for CASSQRGPG. The entire CDR3 reads CASSQRGPGYTF.

Details on this clone: The read ends 3 residues early relative to the CDR3; the germline J gene fills the gap. The chain recombines TRBV18 with TRBJ2-1; TRBD1 aligns across 8 bases. This CDR3 has 16 residues. After removal of 8 bases from V and 1 base from J, the junction contained 10 bases not matched to a gene. The germline V gene encodes CDR1 KGHSH and CDR2 LQKENI. The sequenced part of the CDR3 DNA is TGTGCCAGCGGACCCACCCGGGACAGGTCCTACAATGAG. This translates into CASGPTRDRSYNE. Given in full, the CDR3 is CASGPTRDRSYNEQFF.

With respect to this clone: The read finishes 3 residues shy of the CDR3 end, and the germline J gene is used to complete it. The chain combines TRBV7-2 with TRBJ1-5; TRBD1 might be the D (5 bases). The CDR3 has 17 amino acids. Germline loops: CDR1 SGHTA, CDR2 FQGNSA. CDR3: CASRLAYGGGSNQPQHF. CDR3 DNA (partial): TGTGCAAGTCGCTTAGCGTACGGGGGGGGGAGCAATCAGCCC.